The source of this T cell receptor (beta chain) is a study of T cells in Graves' hyperthyroidism and ophthalmopathy. Amplification of TCR beta CDR3 regions was performed using RNA transcripts as template. HTBI primers were used for first-round RT-PCR of the TCR CDR3. TCRdb passed the multiplex PCR reads through MiXCR, listing each CDR3 protein once. The sample includes a few hundred thousand distinct CDR3 sequences, roughly 20% of them seen just once. V shed 4 bases and J shed 6 bases, with 13 bases lying between them. Germline CDR1 SGHAT, CDR2 FQNNGV. The CDR3 is 14 residues long. This clonotype was picked up many times. It was 10 ml of fresh peripheral blood that supplied the PBMCs.

The V and J genes are TRBV11-2 and TRBJ1-5; the D gene is possibly TRBD1 (5 bases). The sequenced sample consisted of blood. This receptor was identified in a man younger than 35 with Graves' hyperthyroidism. Here the CDR3 reads CASSSGGSGQPQHF. CDR3 in DNA: TGTGCCAGCAGCTCCGGGGGAAGCGGTCAGCCCCAGCATTTT.